The 25 T cell receptor beta chains below come from one sample, sequenced in a study of neurological immune-mediated disorders. Each CDR3 protein is one row after TCRdb ran MiXCR on the 5' RACE reads. The table has fewer than 85,000 distinct CDR3 sequences, roughly 17% seen once. Material for sequencing was PBMCs. The source is a woman in her thirties or forties in good health.

This clonotype appeared many times. In DNA form, the CDR3 reads TGTGCCAGCAGCCAAGAAGCGGGGGGATCCGAGCAGTACTTC. This encodes CASSQEAGGSEQYF. The genes are TRBV3-1 and TRBJ2-7, with 9 bases identical to TRBD2. Germline V CDR1 and CDR2: LGHDT, YNNKEL (reference sequence). Trimming took 0 bases from V and 6 from J; bases not matched to a gene: 3. The CDR3 spans 14 residues.

The gene calls are TRBV6-2 or TRBV6-3 and TRBJ2-3; TRBD1 matches at 7 bases. Germline V gene lookup returns CDR1 MNHEY and CDR2 SVGEGT. After removal of 4 bases from V and 0 bases from J, the junction contained 4 bases not matched to a gene. CDR3 length: 15 residues. CDR3 nucleotides: TGTGCCAGCAGTTGGGACAGCTCTAGCACAGATACGCAGTATTTT. Translation: CASSWDSSSTDTQYF.

This clonotype was seen at least ten times. This chain links TRBV5-1 with TRBJ2-5; D might be TRBD1 (6 bases). Germline loops: CDR1 SGHRS, CDR2 YFSETQ. The CDR3 spans 15 residues. V was cut by 4 bases and J by 3 bases, with 16 bases left in between. The CDR3 DNA is TGCGCCAGCAGCCTGCCATATAGGACAGAAGAGACCCAGTACTTC. It encodes CASSLPYRTEETQYF.

This clonotype appeared a few times. The chain has TRBV5-1 and TRBJ2-2; no reliable D call. The V and J ends lost 0 bases and 5 bases respectively, with 11 bases between them. Germline V gene data show CDR1 as SGHRS and CDR2 as YFSETQ. This CDR3 spans 15 amino acids. The CDR3 sequence is CASSLAGVGTGELFF. Here the CDR3 DNA reads TGCGCCAGCAGCTTGGCAGGCGTAGGAACCGGGGAGCTGTTTTTT.

This clonotype came up many times. The chain couples TRBV6-5 to TRBJ1-5; TRBD1 matches 7 bases. Unmatched junction bases numbered 10, after V lost 5 bases and J lost 0 bases. The CDR3 is 17 amino acids. CDR1 MNHEY and CDR2 SVGAGI come from the germline V gene. The CDR3 sequence is CASSKGRTGYSNQPQHF. The DNA for the CDR3 is TGTGCCAGCAGTAAGGGGAGGACAGGTTATAGCAATCAGCCCCAGCATTTT.

The sample holds many counts of this clonotype. The chain joins TRBV7-3 to TRBJ1-1; 8 nucleotides match TRBD1. Germline V lookup: CDR1 SGHTA, CDR2 FQGTGA. The ends lost 4 bases at V and 3 bases at J; junction bases unmatched: 10. This CDR3 comprises 16 residues. DNA of the CDR3: TGTGCCAGCAGCTCATGGCAGGGGGCGCCGGACACTGAAGCTTTCTTT. It is translated as CASSSWQGAPDTEAFF.

This clonotype came up many times. The rearrangement uses TRBV18 and TRBJ2-7, with 8 bases identical to TRBD1. This CDR3 region has 15 residues. CDR1 is KGHSH and CDR2 is LQKENI in the germline V gene. The trim removed 6 bases at V and 2 bases at J, leaving 9 bases unmatched. The CDR3 loop is CASSRRTGPTYEQYF. The CDR3 bases are TGTGCCAGCTCTCGCCGGACAGGGCCCACCTACGAGCAGTACTTC.

The sample holds many counts of this clonotype. This chain uses TRBV9 with TRBJ1-5; D is possibly TRBD1 (5 bases). The CDR3 length is 14 residues. V was shortened by 5 bases and J by 1 base, with 10 bases between the two germline ends. The germline V gene encodes CDR1 SGDLS and CDR2 YYNGEE. CDR3 region: CASRRGHSNQPQHF. The CDR3 DNA reads as TGTGCCAGCAGAAGGGGCCACAGCAATCAGCCCCAGCATTTT.

This clonotype was detected ten times or more. This chain uses TRBV12-3 or TRBV12-4 with TRBJ1-4, with a weak D call TRBD1 (6 bases). The CDR3 is 15 residues long. The V gene lost 4 bases and the J gene lost 4 bases, with 13 bases spanning the gap. Here the CDR3 reads CASSSRDTVNEKLFF. The CDR3 coding sequence is TGTGCCAGCAGTTCGAGGGACACCGTTAATGAAAAACTGTTTTTT.

At least ten counts were recorded for this clonotype. V is TRBV6-5 and J is TRBJ2-1, with 10 bases fitting TRBD2. Germline trimming cut 6 bases from V and 6 bases from J; bases unmatched to any gene: 8. CDR1 is MNHEY and CDR2 is SVGAGI in the germline V gene. CDR3 length equals 15 residues. The CDR3 loop is CASSRSGGGINEQFF. CDR3 bases: TGTGCCAGCAGCCGGAGCGGGGGGGGCATCAATGAGCAGTTCTTC.

J is TRBJ1-5 and V is TRBV19, with a tentative D call TRBD1 (6 bases). The germline V gene encodes CDR1 LNHDA and CDR2 SQIVND (reference sequence). V lost 4 bases and J 4 bases, leaving 11 bases between the germline ends. There are 14 residues in the CDR3. CDR3 protein: CASSRDRLNQPQHF. The CDR3 nucleotides are TGTGCCAGTAGTAGAGACAGGCTAAATCAGCCCCAGCATTTT.

This clonotype was recorded at least ten times. The gene calls are TRBV4-1 and TRBJ2-3; 8 bases fit TRBD2. The CDR3 covers 16 residues. The junction had 8 bases not matched to a gene; V was cut back by 1 base and J by 5 bases. Germline values: CDR1 MGHRA, CDR2 YSYEKL. The CDR3 loop reads CASSQGRGEGEDTQYF. The CDR3 DNA follows: TGCGCCAGCAGCCAAGGGCGGGGGGAAGGAGAAGATACGCAGTATTTT.

In its sample, this clonotype was seen many times. This chain joins TRBV6-6 and TRBJ1-2; 7 nucleotides line up with TRBD1. Germline V gene lookup returns CDR1 MNHNY and CDR2 SVGAGI (reference sequence). The J segment lost 2 bases and the V segment lost 0 bases, leaving 6 bases of the junction unmatched. The CDR3 totals 16 residues. The CDR3 protein is CASSYSTGQDNYGYTF. CDR3 bases: TGTGCCAGCAGTTACTCCACCGGACAGGACAACTATGGCTACACCTTC.

This clonotype appeared many times. This chain uses TRBV5-1 with TRBJ1-1; D remains unclear. V dropped 4 bases and J dropped 1 base, with 11 bases sitting between them. CDR1 SGHRS and CDR2 YFSETQ come from the germline V gene. The CDR3 has 14 amino acids. The CDR3 spells CASSPYSKNTEAFF. In nucleotides, the CDR3 is TGCGCCAGCAGCCCGTACTCAAAGAACACTGAAGCTTTCTTT.

This clonotype came up many times. The J gene is TRBJ2-3, the V gene TRBV5-1; D possibly corresponds to TRBD2 (6 bases). This CDR3 contains 14 residues. Germline V gene lookup returns CDR1 SGHRS and CDR2 YFSETQ. The V end lost 3 bases, the J end lost 5 bases, and 13 bases lay between the germline ends. DNA of the CDR3: TGCGCCAGCAGCTGGGCGGGGAGTAGAGATACGCAGTATTTT. Protein sequence: CASSWAGSRDTQYF.

As for this clonotype: One junction end disagrees with the germline gene, perhaps due to a read error. The CDR3, as DNA: TGTGCCAGTAGTTACTCGGACACGGATCTCGATGGCTACACCTTC. Translating gives CASSYSDTDLDGYTF. The rearrangement links TRBV6-5 to TRBJ1-2; the D gene is possibly TRBD1 (5 bases). The CDR3 contains 15 residues. The germline gives CDR1 MNHEY, CDR2 SVGAGI.

This clonotype has a count of ten or more. The chain couples TRBV5-5 to TRBJ1-2, with 10 bases that match TRBD1. CDR3 length: 16 amino acids. J gave up 0 bases and V 2 bases, and 4 bases lay outside the gene matches. The V gene's germline CDR1 is SGHKS and CDR2 YYEKEE (reference sequence). The CDR3, as DNA: TGTGCCAGCAGCTTAGCCGGGACAGGGGCTAACTATGGCTACACCTTC. It specifies CASSLAGTGANYGYTF.

In its sample, this clonotype was seen many times. The chain recombines TRBV12-3 or TRBV12-4 with TRBJ1-5; a possible D gene is TRBD1 (5 bases). Between the trimmed V and J ends, which lost 6 bases and 0 bases, there was a span of 18 bases. The CDR3 runs 17 residues. The CDR3 here is CASSPRGESYSNQPQHF. CDR3 coding DNA: TGTGCCAGCAGCCCGAGGGGTGAGTCATATAGCAATCAGCCCCAGCATTTT.

This clonotype was detected many times. The chain has TRBV5-1 and TRBJ1-1; D unresolved. This CDR3 comprises 14 residues. Between the trimmed V and J ends, which lost 2 bases and 2 bases, there was a span of 10 bases. Germline CDR1 reads SGHRS; CDR2 reads YFSETQ. The CDR3 protein is CASSFGSSNTEAFF. The CDR3 DNA is TGCGCCAGCAGCTTTGGGTCTTCAAACACTGAAGCTTTCTTT.

This clonotype occurred a few times. The rearrangement joins TRBV19 to TRBJ2-2; TRBD2 is a possible D gene (5 bases). Germline loops: CDR1 LNHDA, CDR2 SQIVND (reference sequence). CDR3 length: 13 residues. V was clipped by 6 bases and J by 1 base, with 6 bases between them. The CDR3 nucleotides read TGTGCCAGTAGCGGGGAGAACACCGGGGAGCTGTTTTTT. It translates to CASSGENTGELFF.

This clonotype showed up many times. The chain is built from TRBV7-9 and TRBJ1-1, with a weak D call TRBD1 (6 bases). CDR1 is SEHNR and CDR2 is FQNEAQ in the germline V gene (reference sequence). The CDR3 sequence is 14 residues long. V shed 6 bases and J shed 5 bases, with 16 bases lying between them. The CDR3 is CASSFGGARTEAFF. The CDR3 DNA is TGTGCCAGCAGTTTCGGGGGGGCGAGGACTGAAGCTTTCTTT.

This sequence joins TRBV21-1 and TRBJ2-7; TRBD2 reflects the table's D call only, with no check against the DNA. TRBV21-1 is reported as a pseudogene. The CDR3 is 22 residues long. DNA for the CDR3: TGTGCCAGCAGCAAAACGGGGCAACCGGCCTTCCTGGCGCTATGTGCCTCCTACGAGCAGTACGTC. The encoded protein is CASSKTGQPAFLALCASYEQYV.

In this sample, this clonotype turned up a few times. The J gene is TRBJ2-3, the V gene TRBV13; D perhaps matches TRBD2 (5 bases). The germline gives CDR1 PRHDT, CDR2 FYEKMQ (reference sequence). The CDR3 runs 14 residues. V lost 4 bases and J 4 bases, leaving 12 bases between the germline ends. The CDR3 DNA reads TGTGCCAGCAGCTCCCGGGGTTCGGCAGATACGCAGTATTTT. It specifies CASSSRGSADTQYF.

This clonotype has a count of ten or more. The chain carries TRBV20-1 and TRBJ1-1, with 8 bases that match TRBD1. Germline CDR1 and CDR2: DFQATT and SNEGSKA (reference sequence). The CDR3 has 14 residues. V dropped 5 bases and J dropped 2; count of bases not matched to a gene: 7. DNA of the CDR3: TGCAGTGCTTTAGCGGACAGGGTTAACACTGAAGCTTTCTTT. Translating gives CSALADRVNTEAFF.

At least ten counts were recorded for this clonotype. This sequence joins TRBV5-1 and TRBJ1-1; the D gene is possibly TRBD1 (5 bases). Trimming left V 4 bases short and J 1 base short, with 11 bases between. Looked up from germline, CDR1 is SGHRS and CDR2 is YFSETQ. This CDR3 has 14 amino acids. The chain's CDR3 is CASSEQGGNTEAFF. In DNA, the CDR3 is TGCGCCAGCAGCGAGCAGGGCGGGAACACTGAAGCTTTCTTT.